This TCR beta chain was observed in a study of identical twins. This clonotype was counted a single time. The antigen remains undetermined. Trimming at V came to 4 bases and at J to 2 bases, leaving 5 bases not matched to a gene. Per the germline V gene, CDR1 is SQVTM and CDR2 is ANQGSEA. The CDR3 loop spans 14 amino acids. Addition of a universal primer site occurred through template switching, and cDNA carried unique molecular identifiers. TCRdb re-derived calls from the 5' RACE reads in MiXCR, one entry per CDR3 protein. The sample consists of just under 550,000 distinct CDR3 sequences, roughly 15% of them appearing once. Study observations and caveats: Conclusions were based on cross-sectional statistical analysis, without following the same donors. Within beta out-of-frame sequences, the excess sharing observed between twins was weaker. Low generation probability was overrepresented in out-of-frame alpha sequences shared by twins.

The sample also formed part of further work on yellow fever vaccine responses in identical twins.

The chain uses TRBV29-1 and TRBJ2-5; 9 bases match TRBD1. The source is a woman aged 18-35 years in good health. Sequenced sample: CD4+ T cells sorted from blood. This chain's CDR3 is CSVGTGASQETQYF. The CDR3 nucleotides are TGCAGCGTTGGGACAGGGGCCTCACAAGAGACCCAGTACTTC.